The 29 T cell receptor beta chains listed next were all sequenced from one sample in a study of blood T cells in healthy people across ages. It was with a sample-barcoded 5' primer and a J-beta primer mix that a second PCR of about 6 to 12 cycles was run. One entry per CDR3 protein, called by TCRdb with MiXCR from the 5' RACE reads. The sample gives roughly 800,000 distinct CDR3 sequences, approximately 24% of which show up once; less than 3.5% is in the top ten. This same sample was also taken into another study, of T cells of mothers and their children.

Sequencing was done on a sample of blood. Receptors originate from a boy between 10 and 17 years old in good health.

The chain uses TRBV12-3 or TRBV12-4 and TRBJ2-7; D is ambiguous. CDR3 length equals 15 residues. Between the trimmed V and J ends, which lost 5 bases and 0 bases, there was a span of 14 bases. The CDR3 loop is CASSNLDGFSYEQYF. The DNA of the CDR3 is TGTGCCAGCAGTAACTTGGACGGGTTCTCCTACGAGCAGTACTTC.

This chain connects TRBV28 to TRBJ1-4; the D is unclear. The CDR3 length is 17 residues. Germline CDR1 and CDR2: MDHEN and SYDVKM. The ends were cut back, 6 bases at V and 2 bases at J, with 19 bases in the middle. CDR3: CASSPRSVLRTNEKLFF. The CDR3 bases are TGTGCCAGCAGCCCAAGGAGCGTCCTGCGCACTAATGAAAAACTGTTTTTT.

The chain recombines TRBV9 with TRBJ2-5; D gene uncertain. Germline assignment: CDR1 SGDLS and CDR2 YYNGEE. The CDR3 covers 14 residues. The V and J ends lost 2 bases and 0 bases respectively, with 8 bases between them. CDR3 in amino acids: CASSVTPNQETQYF. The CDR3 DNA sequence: TGTGCCAGCAGCGTGACCCCGAACCAAGAGACCCAGTACTTC.

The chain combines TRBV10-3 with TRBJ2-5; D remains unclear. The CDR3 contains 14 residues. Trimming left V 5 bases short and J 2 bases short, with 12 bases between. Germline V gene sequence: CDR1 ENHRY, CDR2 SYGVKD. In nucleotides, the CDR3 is TGTGCCATCAGTATCCTCCGGGCTCAAGAGACCCAGTACTTC. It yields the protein CAISILRAQETQYF.

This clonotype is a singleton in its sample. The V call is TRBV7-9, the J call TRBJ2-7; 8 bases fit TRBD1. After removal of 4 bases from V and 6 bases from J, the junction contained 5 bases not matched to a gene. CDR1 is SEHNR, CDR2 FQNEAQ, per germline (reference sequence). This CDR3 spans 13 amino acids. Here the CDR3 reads CASSWTGWAEQYF. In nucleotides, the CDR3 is TGTGCCAGCAGCTGGACAGGGTGGGCCGAGCAGTACTTC.

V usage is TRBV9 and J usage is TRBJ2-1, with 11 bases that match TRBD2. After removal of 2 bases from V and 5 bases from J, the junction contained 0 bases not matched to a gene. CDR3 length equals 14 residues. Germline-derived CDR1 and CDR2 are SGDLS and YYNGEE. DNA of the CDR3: TGTGCCAGCAGCGTGACTAGCGGGGACAATGAGCAGTTCTTC. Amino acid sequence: CASSVTSGDNEQFF.

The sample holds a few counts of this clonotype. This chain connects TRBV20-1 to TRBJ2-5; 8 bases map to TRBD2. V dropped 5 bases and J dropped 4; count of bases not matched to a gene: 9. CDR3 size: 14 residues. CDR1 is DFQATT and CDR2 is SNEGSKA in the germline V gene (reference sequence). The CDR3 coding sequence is TGCAGTGCTTCGGGAGGGCGGGGGTTAGAGACCCAGTACTTC. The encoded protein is CSASGGRGLETQYF.

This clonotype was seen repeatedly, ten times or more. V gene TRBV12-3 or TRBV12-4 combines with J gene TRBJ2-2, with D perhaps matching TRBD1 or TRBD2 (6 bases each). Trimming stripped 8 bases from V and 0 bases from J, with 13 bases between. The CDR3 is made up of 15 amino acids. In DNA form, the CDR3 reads TGTGCCAGCGGGTCCGGGGGCTCGAACACCGGGGAGCTGTTTTTT. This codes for CASGSGGSNTGELFF.

CDR3 in amino acids: CASSGLAGGYEQFF. For the CDR3, the DNA is TGTGCCAGCAGTGGGTTAGCGGGGGGGTATGAGCAGTTCTTC. J is TRBJ2-1 and V is TRBV2; 11 bases fit TRBD2. CDR3 length: 14 residues. CDR1 SNHLY and CDR2 FYNNEI come from the germline V gene. J lost 8 bases, V lost 4 bases, and 4 bases had no gene match.

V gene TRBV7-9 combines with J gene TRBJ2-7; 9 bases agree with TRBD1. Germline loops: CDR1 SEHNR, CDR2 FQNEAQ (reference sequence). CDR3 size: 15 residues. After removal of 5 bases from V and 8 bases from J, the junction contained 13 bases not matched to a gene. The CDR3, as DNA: TGTGCCAGCAGCCTAGGTGGGACAGGGAATTTGAAGCAGTACTTC. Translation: CASSLGGTGNLKQYF.

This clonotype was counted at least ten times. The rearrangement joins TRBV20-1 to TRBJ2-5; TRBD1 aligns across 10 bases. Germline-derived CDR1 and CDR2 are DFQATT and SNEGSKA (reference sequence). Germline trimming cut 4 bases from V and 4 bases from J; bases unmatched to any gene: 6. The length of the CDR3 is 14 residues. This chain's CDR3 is CSATVGTGVETQYF. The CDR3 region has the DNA TGCAGTGCTACCGTCGGGACAGGGGTAGAGACCCAGTACTTC.

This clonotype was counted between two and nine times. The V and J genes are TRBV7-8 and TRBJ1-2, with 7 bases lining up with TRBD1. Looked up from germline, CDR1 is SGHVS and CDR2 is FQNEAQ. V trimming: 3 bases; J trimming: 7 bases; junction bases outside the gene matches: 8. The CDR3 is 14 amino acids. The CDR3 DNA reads TGTGCCAGCAGCTTGGTAGGGGGCGCCTCTGGCTACACCTTC. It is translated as CASSLVGGASGYTF.

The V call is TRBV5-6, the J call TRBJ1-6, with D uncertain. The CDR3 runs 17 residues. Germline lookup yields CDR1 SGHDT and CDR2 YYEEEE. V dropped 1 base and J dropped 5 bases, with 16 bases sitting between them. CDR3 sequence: CASSLTSANVHNSPLHF. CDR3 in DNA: TGTGCCAGCAGCTTGACATCCGCCAATGTTCATAATTCACCCCTCCACTTT. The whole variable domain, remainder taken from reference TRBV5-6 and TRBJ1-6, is DAGVTQSPTHLIKTRGQQVTLRCSPKSGHDTVSWYQQALGQGPQFIFQYYEEEERQRGNFPDRFSGHQFPNYSSELNVNALLLGDSALYLCASSLTSANVHNSPLHFGNGTRLTVT.

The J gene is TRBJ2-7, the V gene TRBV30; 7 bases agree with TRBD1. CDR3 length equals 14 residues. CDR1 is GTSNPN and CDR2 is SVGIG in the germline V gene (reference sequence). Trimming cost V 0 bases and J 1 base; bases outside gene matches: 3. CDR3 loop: CAWSVQGISYEQYF. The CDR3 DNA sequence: TGTGCCTGGAGTGTACAGGGGATTTCCTACGAGCAGTACTTC.

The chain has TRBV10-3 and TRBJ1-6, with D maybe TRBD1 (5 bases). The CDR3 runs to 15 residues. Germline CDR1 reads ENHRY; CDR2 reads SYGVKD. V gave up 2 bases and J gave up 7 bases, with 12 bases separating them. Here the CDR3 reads CAISEAGKVNSPLHF. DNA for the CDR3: TGTGCCATCAGTGAGGCAGGGAAAGTGAATTCACCCCTCCACTTT.

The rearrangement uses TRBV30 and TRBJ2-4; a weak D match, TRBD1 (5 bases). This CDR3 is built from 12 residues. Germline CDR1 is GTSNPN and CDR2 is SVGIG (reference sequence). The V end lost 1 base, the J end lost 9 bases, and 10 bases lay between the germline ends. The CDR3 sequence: CAWSGQGPIQYF. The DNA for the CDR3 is TGTGCCTGGAGTGGCCAGGGTCCCATTCAGTACTTC.

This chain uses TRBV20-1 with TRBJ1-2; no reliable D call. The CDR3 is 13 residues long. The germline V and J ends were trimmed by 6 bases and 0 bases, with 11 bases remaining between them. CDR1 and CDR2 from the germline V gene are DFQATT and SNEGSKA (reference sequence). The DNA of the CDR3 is TGCAGTGCCCTTGTCGGGGCTAACTATGGCTACACCTTC. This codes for CSALVGANYGYTF.

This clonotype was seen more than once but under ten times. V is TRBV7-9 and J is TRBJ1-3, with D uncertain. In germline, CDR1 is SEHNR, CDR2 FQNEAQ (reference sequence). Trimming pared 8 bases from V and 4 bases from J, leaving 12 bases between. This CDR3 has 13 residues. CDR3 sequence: CASPRADGNTIYF. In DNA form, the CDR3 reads TGTGCCAGCCCCCGGGCGGACGGAAACACCATATATTTT.

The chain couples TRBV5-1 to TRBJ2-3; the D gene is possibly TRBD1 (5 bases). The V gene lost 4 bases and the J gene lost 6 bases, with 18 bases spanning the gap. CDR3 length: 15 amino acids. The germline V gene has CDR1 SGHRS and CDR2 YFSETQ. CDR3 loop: CASSQGIGRLDTQYF. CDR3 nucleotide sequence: TGCGCCAGCAGCCAGGGTATAGGGCGGTTGGATACGCAGTATTTT.

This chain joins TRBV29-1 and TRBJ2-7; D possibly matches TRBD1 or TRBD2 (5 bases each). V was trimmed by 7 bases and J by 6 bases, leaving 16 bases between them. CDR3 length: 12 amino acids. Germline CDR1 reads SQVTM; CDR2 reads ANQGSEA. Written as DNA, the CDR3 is TGCAGCGCCGGGACCCCATCTGGCGAGCAGTACTTC. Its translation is CSAGTPSGEQYF.

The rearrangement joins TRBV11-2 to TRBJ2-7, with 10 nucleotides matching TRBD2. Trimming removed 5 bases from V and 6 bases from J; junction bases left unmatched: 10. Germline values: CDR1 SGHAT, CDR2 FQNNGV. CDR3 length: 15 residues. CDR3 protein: CASSPPGLAIREQYF. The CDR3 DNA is TGTGCCAGCAGCCCACCGGGACTAGCGATACGCGAGCAGTACTTC.

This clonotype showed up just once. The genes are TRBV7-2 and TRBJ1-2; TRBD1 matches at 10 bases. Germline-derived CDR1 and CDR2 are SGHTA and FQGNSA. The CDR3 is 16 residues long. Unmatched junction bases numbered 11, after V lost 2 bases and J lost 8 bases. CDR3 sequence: CASSLRGTGATLGYTF. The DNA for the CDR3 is TGTGCCAGCAGCTTACGTGGGACAGGGGCTACGCTCGGCTACACCTTC.

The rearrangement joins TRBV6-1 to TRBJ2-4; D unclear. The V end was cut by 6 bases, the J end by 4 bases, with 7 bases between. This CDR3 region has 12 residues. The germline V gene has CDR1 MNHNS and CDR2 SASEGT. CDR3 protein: CASRPQKNIQYF. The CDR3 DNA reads TGTGCCAGCAGGCCGCAGAAAAACATTCAGTACTTC.

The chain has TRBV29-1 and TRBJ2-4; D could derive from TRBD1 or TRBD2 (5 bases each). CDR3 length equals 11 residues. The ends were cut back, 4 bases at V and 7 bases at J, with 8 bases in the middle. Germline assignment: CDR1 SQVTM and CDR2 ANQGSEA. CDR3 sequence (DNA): TGCAGCGTTGGGGGGACGAACATTCAGTACTTC. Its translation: CSVGGTNIQYF.

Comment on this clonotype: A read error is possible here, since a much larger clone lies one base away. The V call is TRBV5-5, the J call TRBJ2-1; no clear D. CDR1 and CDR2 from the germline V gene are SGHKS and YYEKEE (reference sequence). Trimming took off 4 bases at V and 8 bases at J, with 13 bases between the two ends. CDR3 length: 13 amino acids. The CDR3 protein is CASSRASPDEQFF. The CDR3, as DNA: TGTGCCAGCAGCAGGGCTAGTCCCGATGAGCAGTTCTTC.

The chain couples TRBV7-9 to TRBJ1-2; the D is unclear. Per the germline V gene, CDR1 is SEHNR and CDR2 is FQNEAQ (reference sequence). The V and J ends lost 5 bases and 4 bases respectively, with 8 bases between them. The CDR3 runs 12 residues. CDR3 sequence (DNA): TGTGCCAGCAGCCAACACTTCTATGGCTACACCTTC. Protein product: CASSQHFYGYTF. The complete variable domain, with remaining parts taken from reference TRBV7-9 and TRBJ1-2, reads DTGVSQNPRHKITKRGQNVTFRCDPISEHNRLYWYRQTLGQGPEFLTYFQNEAQLEKSRLLSDRFSAERPKGSFSTLEIQRTEQGDSAMYLCASSQHFYGYTFGSGTRLTVV.

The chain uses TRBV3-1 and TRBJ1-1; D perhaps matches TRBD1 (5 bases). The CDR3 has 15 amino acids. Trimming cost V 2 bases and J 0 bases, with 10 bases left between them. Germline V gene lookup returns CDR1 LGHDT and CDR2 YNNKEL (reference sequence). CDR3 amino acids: CASSQQGILNTEAFF. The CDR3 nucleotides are TGTGCCAGCAGCCAACAGGGTATCTTGAACACTGAAGCTTTCTTT.

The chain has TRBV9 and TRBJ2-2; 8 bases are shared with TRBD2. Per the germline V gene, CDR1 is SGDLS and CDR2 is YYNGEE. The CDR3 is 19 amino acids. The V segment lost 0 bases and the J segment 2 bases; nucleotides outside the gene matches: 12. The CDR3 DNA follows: TGTGCCAGCAGCGTAGAGGGTCCCCGGGGGGGGACTAACACCGGGGAGCTGTTTTTT. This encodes CASSVEGPRGGTNTGELFF. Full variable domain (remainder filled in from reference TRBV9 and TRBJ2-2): DSGVTQTPKHLITATGQRVTLRCSPRSGDLSVYWYQQSLDQGLQFLIQYYNGEERAKGNILERFSAQQFPDLHSELNLSSLELGDSALYFCASSVEGPRGGTNTGELFFGEGSRLTVL.

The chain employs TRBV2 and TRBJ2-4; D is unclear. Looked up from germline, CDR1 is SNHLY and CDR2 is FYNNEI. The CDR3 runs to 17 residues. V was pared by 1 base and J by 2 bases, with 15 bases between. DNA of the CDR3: TGTGCCAGCAGTGAAGAGGTGTTAGCTGCTCCCAAAAACATTCAGTACTTC. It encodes CASSEEVLAAPKNIQYF.